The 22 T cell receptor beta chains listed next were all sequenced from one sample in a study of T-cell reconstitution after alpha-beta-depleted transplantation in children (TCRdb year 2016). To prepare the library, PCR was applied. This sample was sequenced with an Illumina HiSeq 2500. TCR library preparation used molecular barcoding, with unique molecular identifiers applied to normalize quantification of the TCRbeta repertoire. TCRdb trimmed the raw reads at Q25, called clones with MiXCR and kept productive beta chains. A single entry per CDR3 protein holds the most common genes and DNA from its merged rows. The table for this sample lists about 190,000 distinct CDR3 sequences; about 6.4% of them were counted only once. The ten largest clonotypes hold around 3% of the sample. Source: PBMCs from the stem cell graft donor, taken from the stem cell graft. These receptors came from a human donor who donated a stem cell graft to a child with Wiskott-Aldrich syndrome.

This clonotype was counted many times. In DNA form, the CDR3 reads TGTGCCAGCAGCCAAGTCCCAGGGGCACAGCCCCAGCATTTT. Translating it yields CASSQVPGAQPQHF. J is TRBJ1-5 and V is TRBV4-2; perhaps TRBD1 as D (6 bases). V dropped 1 base and J dropped 7 bases, with 11 bases sitting between them. CDR1 LGHNA and CDR2 YNFKEQ come from the germline V gene. The CDR3 covers 14 residues.

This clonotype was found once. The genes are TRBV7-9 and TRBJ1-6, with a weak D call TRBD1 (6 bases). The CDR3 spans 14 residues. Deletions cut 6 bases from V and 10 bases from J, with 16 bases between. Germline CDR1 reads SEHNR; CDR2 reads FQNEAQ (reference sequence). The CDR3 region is CASRDQGIESPLHF. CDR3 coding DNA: TGTGCCAGCAGAGATCAGGGGATAGAGTCACCCCTCCACTTT.

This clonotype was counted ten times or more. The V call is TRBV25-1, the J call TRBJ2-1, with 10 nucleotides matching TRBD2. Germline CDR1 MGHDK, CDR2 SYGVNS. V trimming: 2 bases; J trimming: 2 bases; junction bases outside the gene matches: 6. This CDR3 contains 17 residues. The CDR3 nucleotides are TGTGCCAGCAGTGAACCCCCTACTAGCGGGACCTACAATGAGCAGTTCTTC. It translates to CASSEPPTSGTYNEQFF. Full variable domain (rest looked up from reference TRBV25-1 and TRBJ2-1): EADIYQTPRYLVIGTGKKITLECSQTMGHDKMYWYQQDPGMELHLIHYSYGVNSTEKGDLSSESTVSRIRTEHFPLTLESARPSHTSQYLCASSEPPTSGTYNEQFFGPGTRLTVL.

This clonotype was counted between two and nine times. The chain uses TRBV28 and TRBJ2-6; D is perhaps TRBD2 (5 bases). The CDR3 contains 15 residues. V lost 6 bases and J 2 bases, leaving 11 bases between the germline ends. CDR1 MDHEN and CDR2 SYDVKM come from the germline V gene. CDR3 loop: CASSPRGPGANVLTF. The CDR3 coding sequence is TGTGCCAGCAGCCCCAGAGGGCCTGGGGCCAACGTCCTGACTTTC.

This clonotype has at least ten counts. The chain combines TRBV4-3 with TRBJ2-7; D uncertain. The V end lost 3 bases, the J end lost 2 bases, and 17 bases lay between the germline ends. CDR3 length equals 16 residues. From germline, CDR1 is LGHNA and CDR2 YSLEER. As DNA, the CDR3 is TGCGCCAGCAGCCATACCCTCCGGGCCATCCCCTACGAGCAGTACTTC. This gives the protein CASSHTLRAIPYEQYF.

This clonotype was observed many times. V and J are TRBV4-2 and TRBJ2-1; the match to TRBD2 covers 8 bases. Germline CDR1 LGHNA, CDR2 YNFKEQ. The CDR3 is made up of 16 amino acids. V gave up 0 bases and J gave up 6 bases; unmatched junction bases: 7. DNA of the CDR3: TGTGCCAGCAGCCAAGACTCAGCGGGGGACGTCAATGAGCAGTTCTTC. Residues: CASSQDSAGDVNEQFF.

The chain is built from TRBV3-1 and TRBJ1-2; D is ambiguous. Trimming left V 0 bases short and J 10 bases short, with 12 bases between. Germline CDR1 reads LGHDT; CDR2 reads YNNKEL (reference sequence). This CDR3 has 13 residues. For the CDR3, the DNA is TGTGCCAGCAGCCAAGATGATATCGCGGCCTACACCTTC. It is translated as CASSQDDIAAYTF.

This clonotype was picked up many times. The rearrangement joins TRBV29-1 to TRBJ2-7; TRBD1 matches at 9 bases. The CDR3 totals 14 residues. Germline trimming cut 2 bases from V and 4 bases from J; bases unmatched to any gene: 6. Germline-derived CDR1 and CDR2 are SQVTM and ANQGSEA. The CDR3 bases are TGCAGCGTTGAATCGCCGGGACAGGGATACGAGCAGTACTTC. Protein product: CSVESPGQGYEQYF.

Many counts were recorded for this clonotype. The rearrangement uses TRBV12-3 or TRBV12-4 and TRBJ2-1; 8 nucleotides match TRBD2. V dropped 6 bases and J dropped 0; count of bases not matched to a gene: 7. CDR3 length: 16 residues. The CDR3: CASRWGGGSSYNEQFF. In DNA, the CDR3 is TGTGCCAGCAGGTGGGGCGGGGGGAGCTCCTACAATGAGCAGTTCTTC.

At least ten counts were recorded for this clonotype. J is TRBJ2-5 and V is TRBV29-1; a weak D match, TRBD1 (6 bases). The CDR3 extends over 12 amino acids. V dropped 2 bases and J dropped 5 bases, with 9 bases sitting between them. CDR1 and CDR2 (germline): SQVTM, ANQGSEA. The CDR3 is CSVERQGETQYF. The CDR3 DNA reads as TGCAGCGTTGAACGCCAGGGGGAGACCCAGTACTTC.

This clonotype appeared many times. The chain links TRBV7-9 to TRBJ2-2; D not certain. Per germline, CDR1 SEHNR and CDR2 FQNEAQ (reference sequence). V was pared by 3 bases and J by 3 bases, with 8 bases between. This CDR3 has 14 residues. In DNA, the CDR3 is TGTGCCAGCAGCTTGCAAAGAGACACCGGGGAGCTGTTTTTT. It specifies CASSLQRDTGELFF. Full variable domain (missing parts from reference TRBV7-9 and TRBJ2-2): DTGVSQNPRHKITKRGQNVTFRCDPISEHNRLYWYRQTLGQGPEFLTYFQNEAQLEKSRLLSDRFSAERPKGSFSTLEIQRTEQGDSAMYLCASSLQRDTGELFFGEGSRLTVL.

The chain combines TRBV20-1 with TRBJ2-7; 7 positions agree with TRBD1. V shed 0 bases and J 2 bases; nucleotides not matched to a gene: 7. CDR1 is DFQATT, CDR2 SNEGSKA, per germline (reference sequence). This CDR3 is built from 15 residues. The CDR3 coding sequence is TGCAGTGCTAGAGATAGTGCCGGGACAGCCTACGAGCAGTACTTC. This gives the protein CSARDSAGTAYEQYF.

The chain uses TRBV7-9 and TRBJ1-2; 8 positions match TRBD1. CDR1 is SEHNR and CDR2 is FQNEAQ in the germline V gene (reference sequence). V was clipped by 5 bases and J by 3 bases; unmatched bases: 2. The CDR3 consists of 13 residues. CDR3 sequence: CASSEGQDYGYTF. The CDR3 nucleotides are TGTGCCAGCAGCGAGGGACAGGACTATGGCTACACCTTC.

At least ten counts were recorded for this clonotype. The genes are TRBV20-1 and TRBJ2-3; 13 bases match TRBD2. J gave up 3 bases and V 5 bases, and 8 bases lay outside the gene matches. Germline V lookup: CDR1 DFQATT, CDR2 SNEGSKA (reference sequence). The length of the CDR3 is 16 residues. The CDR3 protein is CSAGAWTSGGTDTQYF. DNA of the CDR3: TGCAGTGCTGGAGCTTGGACTAGCGGGGGAACAGATACGCAGTATTTT.

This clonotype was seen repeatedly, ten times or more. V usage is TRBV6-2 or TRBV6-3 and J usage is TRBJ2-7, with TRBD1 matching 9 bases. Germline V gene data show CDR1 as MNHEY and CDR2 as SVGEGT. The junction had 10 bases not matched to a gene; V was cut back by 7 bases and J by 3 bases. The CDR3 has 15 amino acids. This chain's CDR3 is CASMRLGQGVYEQYF. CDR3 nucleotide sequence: TGTGCCAGCATGAGGTTGGGACAGGGTGTCTACGAGCAGTACTTC.

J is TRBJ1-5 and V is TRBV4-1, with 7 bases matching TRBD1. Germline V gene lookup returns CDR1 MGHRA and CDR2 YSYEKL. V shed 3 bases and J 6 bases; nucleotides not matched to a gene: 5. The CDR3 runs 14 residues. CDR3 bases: TGCGCCAGCAGCCATACAGGGGACGTTCAGCCCCAGCATTTT. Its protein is CASSHTGDVQPQHF.

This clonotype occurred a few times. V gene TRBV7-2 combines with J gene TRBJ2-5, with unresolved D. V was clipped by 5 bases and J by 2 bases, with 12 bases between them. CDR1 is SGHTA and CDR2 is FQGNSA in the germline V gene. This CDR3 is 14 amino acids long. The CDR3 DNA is TGTGCCAGCAGCCGATCCCTCCTTCAAGAGACCCAGTACTTC. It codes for CASSRSLLQETQYF.

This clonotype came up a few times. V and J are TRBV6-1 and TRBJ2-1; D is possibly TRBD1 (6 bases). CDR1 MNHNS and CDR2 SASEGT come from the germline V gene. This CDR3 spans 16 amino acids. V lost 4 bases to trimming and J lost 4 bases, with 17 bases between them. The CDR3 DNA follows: TGTGCCAGCAGTGTTAGACATGAGGACAGATACAATGAGCAGTTCTTC. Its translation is CASSVRHEDRYNEQFF.

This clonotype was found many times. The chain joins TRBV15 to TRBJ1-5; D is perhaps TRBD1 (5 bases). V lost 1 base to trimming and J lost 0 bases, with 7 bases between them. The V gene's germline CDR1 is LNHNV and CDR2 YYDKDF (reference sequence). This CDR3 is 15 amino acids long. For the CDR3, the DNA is TGTGCCACCAGCAGAGGGGGGACTAGCAATCAGCCCCAGCATTTT. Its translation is CATSRGGTSNQPQHF.

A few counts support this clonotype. CDR3 sequence: CASSPTGGQTQYF. CDR3 sequence (DNA): TGTGCCAGCAGCCCGACAGGGGGCCAGACCCAGTACTTC. The V call is TRBV25-1, the J call TRBJ2-5, with TRBD1 matching 10 bases. Germline loops: CDR1 MGHDK, CDR2 SYGVNS. The CDR3 consists of 13 residues. The junction had 4 bases not matched to a gene; V was cut back by 6 bases and J by 6 bases.

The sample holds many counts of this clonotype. In nucleotides, the CDR3 is TGCGCCAGCAGCAGAGAACAGGGGTTCGGAGAAGCTTTCTTT. Translated, it gives CASSREQGFGEAFF. The chain has TRBV5-1 and TRBJ1-1; 7 positions match TRBD1. The junction had 11 bases not matched to a gene; V was cut back by 4 bases and J by 8 bases. This CDR3 comprises 14 residues. CDR1 is SGHRS, CDR2 YFSETQ, per germline.

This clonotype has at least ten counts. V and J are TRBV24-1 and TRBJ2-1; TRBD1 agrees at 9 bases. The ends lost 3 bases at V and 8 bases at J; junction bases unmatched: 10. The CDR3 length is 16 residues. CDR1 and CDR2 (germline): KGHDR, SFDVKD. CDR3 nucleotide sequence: TGTGCCACCAGTGATGGGGCCGGGACAGGGTTCGATGAGCAGTTCTTC. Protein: CATSDGAGTGFDEQFF.